Listed here are 20 T cell receptor beta chains from one sample, sequenced in a study of blood T cells in healthy people across ages. A J-beta primer mix and a sample-barcoded 5' primer were used in a second PCR of about 7 to 12 cycles. TCRdb re-derived calls from the 5' RACE reads in MiXCR, one entry per CDR3 protein. The repertoire holds hundreds of thousands of distinct CDR3 sequences, 60% to 80% seen once, with about 30% in the top ten. Material for sequencing was blood. These receptors all come from a man younger than 40 in good health.

In this sample, this clonotype turned up a few times. CDR3: CSARPDGTANYEQYF. In nucleotides, the CDR3 is TGCAGTGCTAGGCCGGATGGAACAGCAAACTACGAGCAGTACTTC. The V and J genes are TRBV20-1 and TRBJ2-4, with D hard to call. The last part of the DNA fits TRBJ2-7 better; the J call may be wrong. CDR1 DFQATT and CDR2 SNEGSKA come from the germline V gene (reference sequence). The CDR3 sequence is 15 residues long.

This clonotype was picked up one time. The J gene is TRBJ2-7, the V gene TRBV25-1; 7 positions match TRBD1. Unmatched junction bases numbered 7, after V lost 1 base and J lost 7 bases. This CDR3 spans 14 amino acids. From germline, CDR1 is MGHDK and CDR2 SYGVNS. CDR3 in amino acids: CASSELVTGSEQYF. CDR3 DNA sequence: TGTGCCAGCAGTGAATTAGTGACAGGGAGTGAGCAGTACTTC.

The chain joins TRBV18 to TRBJ1-1; TRBD1 matches 11 bases. The germline CDR1 and CDR2 sequences are KGHSH and LQKENI. The length of the CDR3 is 17 residues. V lost 2 bases to trimming and J lost 0 bases; unmatched junction nucleotides: 5. The CDR3 region is CASSPGTGGEVNTEAFF. CDR3 coding DNA: TGTGCCAGCTCACCAGGGACAGGGGGTGAAGTGAACACTGAAGCTTTCTTT.

Remarks on this clonotype: A clone one base away is much larger, so this may be a read error. The CDR3 is CASSLLGGHGSTEQYF. Here the CDR3 DNA reads TGTGCCAGCAGCTTACTCGGGGGGCATGGCAGTACTGAGCAGTACTTC. V and J are TRBV11-3 and TRBJ2-7; tentatively, D is TRBD2 (7 bases). The CDR3 contains 16 residues. V lost 2 bases to trimming and J lost 7 bases, with 21 bases between them. CDR1 and CDR2 (germline): SGHNT, YENEEA. Supplemented by reference TRBV11-3 and TRBJ2-7, the full variable domain reads EAGVVQSPRYKIIEKKQPVAFWCNPISGHNTLYWYLQNLGQGPELLIRYENEEAVDDSQLPKDRFSAERLKGVDSTLKIQPAELGDSAVYLCASSLLGGHGSTEQYFGPGTRLTVT.

This sequence joins TRBV7-2 and TRBJ1-6; no definite D call. The length of the CDR3 is 15 residues. Trimming shortened V by 5 bases and J by 0 bases, and 8 bases separated the two germline ends. Germline CDR1 and CDR2: SGHTA and FQGNSA. CDR3 nucleotide sequence: TGTGCCAGCAGCCCATTAATCTCCTATAATTCACCCCTCCACTTT. Amino acids: CASSPLISYNSPLHF.

Here the CDR3 reads CASSLIIETQYF. The CDR3 DNA reads as TGTGCCAGCAGCTTAATAATAGAGACCCAGTACTTC. The chain couples TRBV11-2 to TRBJ2-5; the D is unclear. The CDR3 extends over 12 amino acids. The germline CDR1 and CDR2 sequences are SGHAT and FQNNGV. Trimming shortened V by 2 bases and J by 4 bases, and 5 bases separated the two germline ends.

The chain employs TRBV7-2 and TRBJ2-5; TRBD1 is a possible D gene (6 bases). V was pared by 4 bases and J by 11 bases, with 17 bases between. This CDR3 spans 13 amino acids. Germline CDR1 reads SGHTA; CDR2 reads FQGNSA. The CDR3 region has the DNA TGTGCCAGCAGCTCCAACAGGGACAATGAGCAGTACTTC. Amino acids: CASSSNRDNEQYF.

The chain joins TRBV6-5 to TRBJ2-7, with D maybe TRBD1 (5 bases). The germline gives CDR1 MNHEY, CDR2 SVGAGI. There are 13 residues in the CDR3. Trimming took off 7 bases at V and 2 bases at J, with 12 bases between the two ends. For the CDR3, the DNA is TGTGCCAGCACCCGGACAAAAGCCTACGAGCAGTACTTC. Protein: CASTRTKAYEQYF.

The CDR3, as DNA: TGTGCCAGCAGCCAGGCCGTCGGGGGGGCCAAGGAGACCCAGTACTTC. Its protein product is CASSQAVGGAKETQYF. This chain uses TRBV9 with TRBJ2-5; 8 positions agree with TRBD2. The junction had 13 bases not matched to a gene; V was cut back by 4 bases and J by 5 bases. Germline assignment: CDR1 SGDLS and CDR2 YYNGEE. CDR3 size: 16 residues.

This chain links TRBV27 with TRBJ1-1; D not resolved. Germline loops: CDR1 MNHEY, CDR2 SMNVEV (reference sequence). The CDR3 runs to 14 residues. V was pared by 5 bases and J by 1 base, with 11 bases between. The CDR3 is CASSTRSRNTEAFF. CDR3 bases: TGTGCCAGCAGTACCCGTAGTAGGAACACTGAAGCTTTCTTT.

This clonotype came up a few times. This chain connects TRBV5-1 to TRBJ2-1; the match to TRBD2 covers 10 bases. Germline V CDR1 and CDR2: SGHRS, YFSETQ. V was clipped by 4 bases and J by 7 bases; unmatched bases: 8. The CDR3 covers 15 residues. Here the CDR3 DNA reads TGCGCCAGCAGCCTCGGTAGCGGGGGGCCGAATGAGCAGTTCTTC. It translates to CASSLGSGGPNEQFF.

There are a few counts of this clonotype. This chain links TRBV29-1 with TRBJ2-5; D uncertain. The CDR3 is made up of 12 amino acids. Germline V gives CDR1 SQVTM, CDR2 ANQGSEA. V shed 4 bases and J shed 0 bases, with 6 bases lying between them. Here the CDR3 reads CSVGGYQETQYF. The DNA of the CDR3 is TGCAGCGTTGGCGGTTACCAAGAGACCCAGTACTTC.

This clonotype occurred a few times. The chain is built from TRBV9 and TRBJ1-2; perhaps TRBD1 as D (5 bases). Germline CDR1 and CDR2: SGDLS and YYNGEE. CDR3 size: 15 residues. Trimming shortened V by 2 bases and J by 8 bases, and 19 bases separated the two germline ends. The CDR3 loop reads CASSVGRDVFRGYTF. In DNA, the CDR3 is TGTGCCAGCAGCGTTGGACGGGACGTCTTTCGGGGCTACACCTTC.

This clonotype was counted between two and nine times. The V call is TRBV9, the J call TRBJ2-1; D not resolved. Trimming removed 6 bases from V and 6 bases from J, with 13 bases in between. The germline V gene has CDR1 SGDLS and CDR2 YYNGEE. The CDR3 covers 13 residues. DNA for the CDR3: TGTGCCAGCACCTCCTCTCCAGGCAATGAGCAGTTCTTC. Its protein product is CASTSSPGNEQFF.

This clonotype was seen only a few times. The J gene is TRBJ2-4, the V gene TRBV6-2 or TRBV6-3, with no clear D. The germline gives CDR1 MNHEY, CDR2 SVGEGT. The V end lost 0 bases, the J end lost 13 bases, and 16 bases lay between the germline ends. The CDR3 sequence is 14 residues long. The CDR3 sequence is CASSYSGRTQEQYF. The CDR3 nucleotides are TGTGCCAGCAGTTACTCTGGCAGGACCCAGGAGCAGTACTTC.

The CDR3 loop is CSANPTRGTPGANVLTF. In DNA, the CDR3 is TGCAGTGCTAACCCTACCCGGGGGACACCGGGGGCCAACGTCCTGACTTTC. The chain has TRBV20-1 and TRBJ2-6; either TRBD1 or TRBD2 may supply D (6 bases each). CDR1 and CDR2 from the germline V gene are DFQATT and SNEGSKA (reference sequence). This CDR3 is 17 amino acids long. V was pared by 4 bases and J by 4 bases, with 20 bases between.

The gene calls are TRBV4-3 and TRBJ1-2; tentatively, D is TRBD1 (5 bases). Germline assignment: CDR1 LGHNA and CDR2 YSLEER. CDR3 length: 14 amino acids. Deletions cut 1 base from V and 7 bases from J, with 13 bases between. The CDR3 reads CASSQVTGGGGYTF. Here the CDR3 DNA reads TGCGCCAGCAGCCAAGTAACGGGGGGAGGTGGCTACACCTTC.

The chain employs TRBV4-2 and TRBJ2-1, with TRBD2 identical over 11 bases. Trimming removed 3 bases from V and 8 bases from J; junction bases left unmatched: 0. The CDR3 is made up of 13 amino acids. Per germline, CDR1 LGHNA and CDR2 YNFKEQ. DNA for the CDR3: TGTGCCAGCAGCCAGGGACTAGCGGATGAGCAGTTCTTC. Protein product: CASSQGLADEQFF.

J is TRBJ1-5 and V is TRBV27; D not resolved. V was pared by 3 bases and J by 4 bases, with 10 bases between. CDR1 and CDR2 from the germline V gene are MNHEY and SMNVEV (reference sequence). This CDR3 comprises 14 residues. The CDR3 is CASSLGRKNQPQHF. CDR3 DNA: TGTGCCAGCAGTTTGGGCAGGAAAAATCAGCCCCAGCATTTT.

A few counts support this clonotype. This rearrangement joins TRBV20-1 to TRBJ1-2, with D maybe TRBD1 (5 bases). This CDR3 is built from 13 residues. V lost 4 bases and J lost 2, with 11 bases in between. The germline gives CDR1 DFQATT, CDR2 SNEGSKA (reference sequence). The CDR3 loop reads CSATGTENYGYTF. CDR3 DNA sequence: TGCAGTGCTACCGGGACGGAAAACTATGGCTACACCTTC.